The rows below give T cell receptor beta chains drawn from one sample of a study of cytomegalovirus exposure and HLA in healthy donors. Here immunoSEQ multiplex PCR was the method, and the copy in TCRdb shows in-frame clones only, minus some. The data contain 240,000 or so clones, 81% of them singletons. The sequencing sample was made of PBMCs. These receptors were collected from a woman aged 55-69 years in good health and CMV-seropositive. CDR3s include the opening cysteine and the closing phenylalanine or tryptophan. D genes are given only for firm matches. The size of a clone is reported for some rows only, either as once, few or many, or as a class for expanded clones.

D gene: NA
J gene: TRBJ1-5
clone size: NA
V gene: TRBV28
CDR3 DNA: TGTGCCAGCAGACCCATCGGGGGTTATCAGCCCCAGCATTTT
CDR3 protein: CASRPIGGYQPQHF

D gene: TRBD1
J gene: TRBJ2-6
clone size: NA
V gene: TRBV5-6
CDR3 DNA: TGTGCCAGCAGCCCTAGGACAGGGGGCTATGGGGCCAACGTCCTGACTTTC
CDR3 protein: CASSPRTGGYGANVLTF

D gene: TRBD2
J gene: TRBJ2-1
clone size: NA
V gene: TRBV6-5
CDR3 DNA: TGTGCCAGCAGTTCAACCGGACTAGCCAATGAGCAGTTCTTC
CDR3 protein: CASSSTGLANEQFF

D gene: TRBD1
J gene: TRBJ1-4
clone size: NA
V gene: TRBV5-4
CDR3 DNA: TGTGCCAGCAGAAAGGGACAGGGGTTAAATGAAAAACTGTTTTTT
CDR3 protein: CASRKGQGLNEKLFF

D gene: NA
J gene: TRBJ2-7
clone size: NA
V gene: TRBV6-1
CDR3 DNA: TGTGCCAGCAGTGAAACGCGTTCCTACGAGCAGTACTTC
CDR3 protein: CASSETRSYEQYF

D gene: NA
J gene: TRBJ1-5
clone size: NA
V gene: TRBV2
CDR3 DNA: TGTGCCAGCAGTCGGGATCAGCCCCAGCATTTT
CDR3 protein: CASSRDQPQHF

D gene: TRBD1
J gene: TRBJ2-7
clone size: NA
V gene: TRBV9
CDR3 DNA: TGTGCCAGCAGCTCACGGGACAGGGGACACGAGCAGTACTTC
CDR3 protein: CASSSRDRGHEQYF

D gene: NA
J gene: TRBJ2-5
clone size: NA
V gene: TRBV6-5
CDR3 DNA: TGTGCCAGCAGTTACTCTGGGGGGGGCGAGACCCAGTACTTC
CDR3 protein: CASSYSGGGETQYF

D gene: NA
J gene: TRBJ2-2
clone size: NA
V gene: TRBV7-9
CDR3 DNA: TGTGCCAGCACCCCGCCTACAGGGACCGGGGAGCTGTTTTTT
CDR3 protein: CASTPPTGTGELFF

D gene: TRBD1
J gene: TRBJ2-7
clone size: once
V gene: TRBV19
CDR3 DNA: TGTGCCAGTAGTATCCAGGGGGCCAATCCCTACGAGCAGTACTTC
CDR3 protein: CASSIQGANPYEQYF

D gene: TRBD2
J gene: TRBJ2-3
clone size: NA
V gene: TRBV5-1
CDR3 DNA: TGCGCCAGCAGGCGGGGCGGGAGAGGATCAGATACGCAGTATTTT
CDR3 protein: CASRRGGRGSDTQYF

D gene: NA
J gene: TRBJ2-7
clone size: NA
V gene: TRBV21-1
CDR3 DNA: TGTGCCAGCAGCAAAAAGAGCGGGAGGGCTTACGAGCAGTACTTC
CDR3 protein: CASSKKSGRAYEQYF

D gene: NA
J gene: TRBJ1-2
clone size: NA
V gene: TRBV10-3
CDR3 DNA: TGTGCCCTCCTAAACGTGGAGGGGCAAGGCGACTATGGCTACACCTTC
CDR3 protein: CALLNVEGQGDYGYTF

D gene: NA
J gene: TRBJ1-5
clone size: NA
V gene: TRBV5-6
CDR3 DNA: TGTGCCAGCAGCTGGGGCTGGCGCAATCAGCCCCAGCATTTT
CDR3 protein: CASSWGWRNQPQHF

D gene: TRBD1
J gene: TRBJ2-7
clone size: NA
V gene: TRBV6-6
CDR3 DNA: TGTGCCAGCAGGGACAGGGGCCCTTTCGAGCAGTACTTC
CDR3 protein: CASRDRGPFEQYF

D gene: TRBD1
J gene: TRBJ2-5
clone size: NA
V gene: TRBV5-4
CDR3 DNA: TGTGCCAGCAGCCCGACAGGGCAAGAGACCCAGTACTTC
CDR3 protein: CASSPTGQETQYF

D gene: NA
J gene: TRBJ2-2
clone size: NA
V gene: TRBV9
CDR3 DNA: TGTGCCAGCAGCACCTCCGGGACAAATACCGGGGAGCTGTTTTTT
CDR3 protein: CASSTSGTNTGELFF

D gene: NA
J gene: TRBJ1-2
clone size: NA
V gene: TRBV11-2
CDR3 DNA: TGTGCCAGCAGCTTAGAGCAGTTGCCTAACTATGGCTACACCTTC
CDR3 protein: CASSLEQLPNYGYTF

D gene: TRBD2
J gene: TRBJ2-4
clone size: NA
V gene: TRBV6-6
CDR3 DNA: TGTGCCAGCACCACGGGGGGAGCCAAAAACATTCAGTACTTC
CDR3 protein: CASTTGGAKNIQYF

D gene: TRBD1
J gene: TRBJ1-2
clone size: NA
V gene: TRBV4-1
CDR3 DNA: TGCGCCAGCAGCCGGCCGGACAGGGGGTACTATGGCTACACCTTC
CDR3 protein: CASSRPDRGYYGYTF

D gene: TRBD1
J gene: TRBJ1-6
clone size: NA
V gene: TRBV30
CDR3 DNA: TGTGCCTGGAGTGCTGGACAGGGGGCGATCTATAATTCACCCCTCCACTTT
CDR3 protein: CAWSAGQGAIYNSPLHF

D gene: TRBD1
J gene: TRBJ2-7
clone size: NA
V gene: TRBV7-9
CDR3 DNA: TGTGCCAGCAGCCCACGCGGACAGGCCAACGAGCAGTACTTC
CDR3 protein: CASSPRGQANEQYF

D gene: NA
J gene: TRBJ2-6
clone size: NA
V gene: TRBV21-1
CDR3 DNA: TGTGCCAGCAGCGATACAGGACGCGTCGGCTCCGCTGGGGCCAACGTCCTGACTTTC
CDR3 protein: CASSDTGRVGSAGANVLTF

D gene: TRBD1
J gene: TRBJ1-2
clone size: NA
V gene: TRBV6-5
CDR3 DNA: TGTGCCAGCAGTTACTCCCGGACAGGGGGCTTTGGCTACACCTTC
CDR3 protein: CASSYSRTGGFGYTF

D gene: NA
J gene: TRBJ1-1
clone size: NA
V gene: TRBV5-1
CDR3 DNA: TGCGCCAGCAGCTTGGGGCACCGGAACACTGAAGCTTTCTTT
CDR3 protein: CASSLGHRNTEAFF

D gene: NA
J gene: TRBJ1-2
clone size: NA
V gene: TRBV10-3
CDR3 DNA: TGTGCCATCAGTGAGGACATCAACTATGGCTACACCTTC
CDR3 protein: CAISEDINYGYTF

D gene: NA
J gene: TRBJ1-2
clone size: NA
V gene: TRBV5-1
CDR3 DNA: TGCGCCAGCAGCTTGGAGGGACAAAACTATGGCTACACCTTC
CDR3 protein: CASSLEGQNYGYTF

D gene: NA
J gene: TRBJ1-4
clone size: NA
V gene: TRBV15
CDR3 DNA: TGTGCCACCAGCAGAGATAACACAGCTTATGAAAAACTGTTTTTT
CDR3 protein: CATSRDNTAYEKLFF

D gene: NA
J gene: TRBJ2-7
clone size: NA
V gene: TRBV5-1
CDR3 DNA: TGCGCCAGCAGCTTGACTTGGGGGGTACGATCCGAGCAGTACTTC
CDR3 protein: CASSLTWGVRSEQYF

D gene: NA
J gene: TRBJ1-5
clone size: NA
V gene: TRBV27
CDR3 DNA: TGTGCCAGCAGTAACGGGGGATTTGGGCAGCCCCAGCATTTT
CDR3 protein: CASSNGGFGQPQHF

D gene: NA
J gene: TRBJ2-5
clone size: NA
V gene: TRBV5-1
CDR3 DNA: TGCGCCAGCAGGCCTGCTAGCGCCTACCAAGAGACCCAGTACTTC
CDR3 protein: CASRPASAYQETQYF

D gene: NA
J gene: TRBJ2-1
clone size: NA
V gene: TRBV9
CDR3 DNA: TGTGCCAGCAGCGTAGCTGACAATGAGCAGTTCTTC
CDR3 protein: CASSVADNEQFF

D gene: NA
J gene: TRBJ1-3
clone size: NA
V gene: TRBV5-4
CDR3 DNA: TGTGCCAGCAGCTTGGGGGGACTCTCTGGAAACACCATATATTTT
CDR3 protein: CASSLGGLSGNTIYF

D gene: TRBD1
J gene: TRBJ1-2
clone size: NA
V gene: TRBV5-1
CDR3 DNA: TGCGCCAGCAGCCCGGGACAGGGTGGGCGACGTGGCTACACCTTC
CDR3 protein: CASSPGQGGRRGYTF

D gene: TRBD1
J gene: TRBJ1-5
clone size: NA
V gene: TRBV6-5
CDR3 DNA: TGTGCCAGCAGTGACAGGGGAGGCAATCAGCCCCAGCATTTT
CDR3 protein: CASSDRGGNQPQHF

D gene: TRBD1
J gene: TRBJ2-4
clone size: NA
V gene: TRBV5-1
CDR3 DNA: TGCGCCAGCAAAGGGACAGGGGCAAACATTCAGTACTTC
CDR3 protein: CASKGTGANIQYF

D gene: TRBD1
J gene: TRBJ1-3
clone size: NA
V gene: TRBV2
CDR3 DNA: TGTGCCAGCCGAGGGGGCAAGATCTCTGGAAACACCATATATTTT
CDR3 protein: CASRGGKISGNTIYF

D gene: TRBD1
J gene: TRBJ1-1
clone size: few
V gene: TRBV2
CDR3 DNA: TGTGCCAGCAAGGACAGGGGGCTTTTGAACACTGAAGCTTTCTTT
CDR3 protein: CASKDRGLLNTEAFF

D gene: NA
J gene: TRBJ1-2
clone size: NA
V gene: TRBV20-1
CDR3 DNA: TGCAGTGCTACCGGAGGCTATGGCTACACCTTC
CDR3 protein: CSATGGYGYTF